The clone carrying this TCR beta chain appeared many times. Germline-derived CDR1 and CDR2 are MNHEY and SVGEGT. V was shortened by 6 bases and J by 9 bases, with 20 bases between the two germline ends. The CDR3 totals 14 residues. The data stem from a study of Graves' ophthalmopathy and Graves' hyperthyroidism. Amplification of TCR beta CDR3 regions used RNA transcripts. The library came from an HTBI-primed first-round RT-PCR and a second-round multiplex PCR. Each CDR3 protein is one row after TCRdb ran MiXCR on the multiplex PCR reads. The table includes some 400,000 distinct CDR3 sequences, 15% to 20% detected once.

This TCR derives from a young woman with Graves' ophthalmopathy. The chain combines TRBV6-2 or TRBV6-3 with TRBJ1-1; D is uncertain. Sample: peripheral blood. CDR3 DNA sequence: TGTGCCAGCAGCCCCGTGCTCGGATCAATGAAAGCTTTCTTT. The encoded protein is CASSPVLGSMKAFF.